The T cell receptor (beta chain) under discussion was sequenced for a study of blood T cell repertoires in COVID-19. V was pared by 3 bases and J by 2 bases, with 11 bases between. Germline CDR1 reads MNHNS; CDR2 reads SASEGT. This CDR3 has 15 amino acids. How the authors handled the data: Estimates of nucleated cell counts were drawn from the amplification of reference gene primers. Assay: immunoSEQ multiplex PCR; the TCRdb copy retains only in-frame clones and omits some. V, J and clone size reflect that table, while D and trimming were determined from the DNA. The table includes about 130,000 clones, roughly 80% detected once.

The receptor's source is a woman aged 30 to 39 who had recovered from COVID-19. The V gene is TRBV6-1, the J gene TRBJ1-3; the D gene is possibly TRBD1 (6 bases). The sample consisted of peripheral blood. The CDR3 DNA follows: TGTGCCAGCAGTGATGGCAGGGGTACTGGAAACACCATATATTTT. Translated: CASSDGRGTGNTIYF.